A selection of T cell receptor beta chains follows, all from one sample in a study of immune evolution from preneoplasia to lung adenocarcinoma. Profiled with immunoSEQ multiplex PCR; TCRdb holds only in-frame clones, not every one. Among some 5,100 clones listed, around 69% were seen once. Sequenced input: FFPE adjacent normal lung tissue. The receptors originated from a person of 80 years or more with lung adenocarcinoma. CDR3s include the opening cysteine and the closing phenylalanine or tryptophan. A D gene is named only where the DNA matches it firmly. Clone sizes are given selectively: once, few, many, or a class where the clone is expanded.

>TRBV19|NA|TRBJ1-5|TRBD1
CASSLGQNNQPQHF
TGTGCCAGTAGTCTGGGACAGAATAATCAGCCCCAGCATTTT
>TRBV30|NA|TRBJ2-5|NA
CAWTNSPGSQETQYF
TGTGCCTGGACAAATTCCCCAGGCAGCCAAGAGACCCAGTACTTC
>TRBV4-2|NA|TRBJ2-7|TRBD1
CASSRFGQGAGDEQYF
TGTGCCAGCAGCCGGTTCGGACAGGGGGCGGGGGACGAGCAGTACTTC
>TRBV7-3|NA|TRBJ2-6|NA
CASSQGGGNSGANVLTF
TGTGCCAGCAGCCAAGGGGGCGGGAACTCTGGGGCCAACGTCCTGACTTTC
>TRBV27|NA|TRBJ2-2|NA
CASGNTGELFF
TGTGCCAGCGGGAACACCGGGGAGCTGTTTTTT
>TRBV7-7|NA|TRBJ2-1|NA
CASSLGPGTVLDEQFF
TGTGCTAGCAGCTTAGGCCCCGGGACGGTGCTGGATGAGCAGTTCTTC
>TRBV19|NA|TRBJ1-5|NA
CASSVGQGGNQPQHF
TGTGCCAGTAGTGTCGGCCAGGGAGGAAATCAGCCCCAGCATTTT
>TRBV2|NA|TRBJ2-2|NA
CATSSSGMSSGELFF
TGTGCCACCTCAAGCTCCGGGATGTCGTCCGGGGAGCTGTTTTTT
>TRBV5-4|NA|TRBJ2-3|TRBD1
CASSGQGVTDTQYF
TGTGCCAGCAGTGGACAGGGAGTCACAGATACGCAGTATTTT
>TRBV9|NA|TRBJ1-2|NA
CASSVVSGGGYTF
TGTGCCAGCAGCGTAGTGTCAGGAGGTGGCTACACCTTC
>TRBV10-2|once|TRBJ2-5|TRBD2
CASNPSGGGETQYF
TGCGCCAGCAACCCTAGCGGGGGTGGGGAGACCCAGTACTTC
>TRBV4-1|NA|TRBJ1-4|NA
CASSKEGAVLGKLFF
TGCGCCAGCAGCAAAGAGGGCGCAGTTCTCGGAAAACTGTTTTTT
>TRBV9|NA|TRBJ1-6|NA
CASRERSPLHF
TGTGCCAGCCGTGAGCGGTCACCCCTCCACTTT
>TRBV29-1|NA|TRBJ2-7|NA
CSALTHHGQYTYEQYF
TGCAGCGCTCTAACACACCATGGACAGTATACCTACGAGCAGTACTTC
>TRBV29-1|NA|TRBJ2-1|TRBD2
CSVKSQRGAVYNEQFF
TGCAGCGTCAAAAGCCAGCGGGGGGCAGTCTACAATGAGCAGTTCTTC
>TRBV5-4|NA|TRBJ2-7|TRBD1
CASSHLGQGLHEQYF
TGTGCCAGCAGCCACTTAGGACAGGGCCTCCACGAGCAGTACTTC
>TRBV7-9|NA|TRBJ2-7|NA
CASSWGRGEQYF
TGTGCCAGCAGTTGGGGGCGCGGCGAGCAGTACTTC
>TRBV29-1|NA|TRBJ2-3|NA
CSVLGDTQYF
TGCAGCGTTTTGGGCGATACGCAGTATTTT
>TRBV30|NA|TRBJ1-2|NA
CAWISGIYGYTF
TGTGCCTGGATATCAGGGATCTATGGCTACACCTTC
>TRBV18|NA|TRBJ1-1|TRBD1
CASSQPDRATEAFF
TGTGCCAGCTCACAACCTGACAGGGCCACTGAAGCTTTCTTT
>TRBV2|NA|TRBJ2-7|NA
CAVDSDSYEQYF
TGTGCCGTAGACTCGGACTCCTACGAGCAGTACTTC
>TRBV4-3|NA|TRBJ2-7|TRBD2
CASSQWGGSYEQYF
TGCGCCAGCAGCCAGTGGGGGGGCTCCTACGAGCAGTACTTC
>TRBV6-6|NA|TRBJ1-1|TRBD1
CASREGQMNTEAFF
TGTGCCAGCAGGGAGGGACAGATGAACACTGAAGCTTTCTTT
>TRBV6-5|NA|TRBJ1-2|NA
CATSFQGGSDGYTF
TGTGCCACTTCATTTCAGGGCGGGTCAGATGGCTACACCTTC